Sequencing of this T cell receptor beta chain was carried out in a study of blood T cell repertoires in COVID-19. At the level of the study: PBMCs, B-cell-depleted T cells, or T cells were the source of the cDNA or gDNA that made up the material.

In the authors' methods: Nucleated cell counts were estimated from reference gene primer amplification. Using immunoSEQ multiplex PCR, the repertoire was profiled, and TCRdb retains in-frame clones only, with some absent. From that table come the V and J calls and clone size; the DNA was used to work out D and trimming. The table records 100,000 to 150,000 clones, more than 70% of them present only once. Germline-derived CDR1 and CDR2 are MNHEY and SVGAGI. The CDR3 has 14 amino acids. Germline trimming cut 6 bases from V and 12 bases from J; bases unmatched to any gene: 12. Sample: peripheral blood. J is TRBJ1-4 and V is TRBV6-5; 8 nucleotides agree with TRBD1. The sequence came from a man in his sixties with acute or convalescent COVID-19. CDR3 residues: CASSSKTGVRELFF. DNA of the CDR3: TGTGCCAGCAGCTCCAAGACAGGGGTTAGGGAACTGTTTTTT.